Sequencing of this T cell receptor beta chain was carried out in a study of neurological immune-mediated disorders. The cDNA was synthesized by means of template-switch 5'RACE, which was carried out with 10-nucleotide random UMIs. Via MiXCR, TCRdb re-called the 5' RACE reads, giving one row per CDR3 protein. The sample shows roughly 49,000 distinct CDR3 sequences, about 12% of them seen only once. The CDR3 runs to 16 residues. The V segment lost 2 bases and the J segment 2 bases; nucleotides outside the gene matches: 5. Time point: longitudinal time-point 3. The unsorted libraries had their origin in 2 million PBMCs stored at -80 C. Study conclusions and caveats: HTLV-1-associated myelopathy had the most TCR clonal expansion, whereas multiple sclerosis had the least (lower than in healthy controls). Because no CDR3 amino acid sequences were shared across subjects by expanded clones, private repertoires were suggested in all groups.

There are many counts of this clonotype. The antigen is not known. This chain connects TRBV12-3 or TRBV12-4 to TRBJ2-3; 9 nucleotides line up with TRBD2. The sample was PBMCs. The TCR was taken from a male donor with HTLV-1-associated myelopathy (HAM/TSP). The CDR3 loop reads CASSLRAGGLTDTQYF. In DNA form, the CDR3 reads TGTGCCAGCAGTTTACGGGCGGGGGGGCTCACAGATACGCAGTATTTT.